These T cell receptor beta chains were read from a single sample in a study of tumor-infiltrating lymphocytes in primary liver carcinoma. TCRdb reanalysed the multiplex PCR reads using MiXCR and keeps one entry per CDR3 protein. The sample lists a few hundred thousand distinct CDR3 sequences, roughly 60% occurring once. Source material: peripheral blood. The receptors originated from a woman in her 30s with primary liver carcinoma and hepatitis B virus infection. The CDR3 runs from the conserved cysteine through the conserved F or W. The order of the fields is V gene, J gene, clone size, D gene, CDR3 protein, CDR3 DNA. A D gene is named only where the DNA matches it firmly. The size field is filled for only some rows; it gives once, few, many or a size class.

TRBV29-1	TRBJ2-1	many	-	CSVEDPSHSYNEQFF	TGCAGCGTTGAAGATCCTAGCCACTCCTACAATGAGCAGTTCTTC
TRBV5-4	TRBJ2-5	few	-	CASSPGFTEQETQYF	TGTGCCAGCAGCCCGGGATTCACCGAACAAGAGACCCAGTACTTC
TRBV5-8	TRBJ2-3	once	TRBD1	CAGGLITGGTDTQYF	TGTGCCGGCGGCTTGATTACAGGGGGGACAGATACGCAGTATTTT
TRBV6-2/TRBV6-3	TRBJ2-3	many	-	CASSPTPKTQYF	TGTGCCAGCAGCCCGACCCCGAAGACGCAGTATTTT
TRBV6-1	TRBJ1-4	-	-	CASSPSGFVNEKLFF	TGTGCCAGCAGTCCATCGGGCTTCGTTAATGAAAAACTGTTTTTT
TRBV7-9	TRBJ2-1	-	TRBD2	CASSLGGSVSNEQFF	TGTGCTAGCAGCTTGGGCGGGAGTGTTAGCAATGAGCAGTTCTTC
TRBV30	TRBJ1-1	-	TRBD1	CAWERQGNTEAFF	TGTGCCTGGGAACGACAGGGTAACACTGAAGCTTTCTTT
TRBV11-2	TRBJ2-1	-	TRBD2	CANSTGTSGEHSYNEQFF	TGTGCCAACAGCACCGGGACTAGCGGAGAGCACTCCTACAATGAGCAGTTCTTC
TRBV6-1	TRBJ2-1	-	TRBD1	CASNPDRVRPYNEQFF	TGTGCCAGCAACCCCGACAGGGTGCGCCCCTACAATGAGCAGTTCTTC
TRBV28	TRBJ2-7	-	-	CASSFLRNSYEQYF	TGTGCCAGCAGTTTTTTGCGGAACTCCTACGAGCAATACTTC
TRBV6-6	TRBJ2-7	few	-	CASSYSFEQYF	TGTGCCAGCAGTTACTCGTTCGAGCAGTACTTC
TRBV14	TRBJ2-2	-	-	CASSAQYIGELFF	TGTGCCAGCAGCGCACAGTACATCGGGGAGCTGTTTTTT
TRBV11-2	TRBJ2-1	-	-	CASNLGLAFVDNEQFF	TGTGCCAGCAACTTAGGCCTAGCGTTCGTCGACAATGAGCAGTTCTTC
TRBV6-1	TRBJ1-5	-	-	CASSVTWRRNQPQHF	TGTGCCAGCAGTGTTACATGGAGGCGCAATCAGCCCCAGCATTTT
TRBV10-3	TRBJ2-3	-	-	CAISLWESTDTQYF	TGTGCCATTTCCTTATGGGAGAGCACAGATACGCAGTATTTT
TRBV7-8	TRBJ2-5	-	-	CASFQGGETQYF	TGTGCCAGCTTCCAGGGTGGCGAGACCCAGTACTTC
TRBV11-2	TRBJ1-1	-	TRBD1	CASTFGDRGLNTEAFF	TGTGCCAGTACCTTTGGGGACAGGGGGCTGAACACTGAAGCTTTCTTT
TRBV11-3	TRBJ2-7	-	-	CASSLESRLTYEQYF	TGTGCCAGCAGCTTAGAGTCCAGACTCACCTACGAGCAGTACTTC
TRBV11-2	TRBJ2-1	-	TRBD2	CANTPRGSSGSCNEQFF	TGTGCCAACACCCCACGAGGATCTAGCGGGAGCTGCAATGAGCAGTTCTTC
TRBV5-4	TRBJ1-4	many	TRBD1	CASSFNRGLNEKLFF	TGTGCCAGCAGCTTCAACAGGGGACTTAATGAAAAACTGTTTTTT
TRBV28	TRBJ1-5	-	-	CVSSLPDGFRPQHF	TGTGTCAGCAGTTTACCGGACGGATTCAGGCCCCAGCATTTT
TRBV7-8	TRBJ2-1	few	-	CASSLAVGTVNEQFF	TGTGCCAGCAGCTTAGCGGTCGGGACTGTAAATGAGCAGTTCTTC